Described below is a single T cell receptor (beta chain) sequence and its context. The data were produced by immunoSEQ multiplex PCR, yet TCRdb's version contains in-frame clones alone and is incomplete. Among approximately 11,000 clones listed, about 90% were seen once. The time point denotes: week 3, after first cycle of checkpoint inhibitor. Response was assessed by RECIST 1.1 at 12 weeks, except a couple of rapid progressors. Patients with prior systemic cancer treatment, concomitant immunosuppressants, or other active malignancies were excluded. These data are taken from a study of blood T cell dynamics during melanoma immunotherapy. Trimming left V 4 bases short and J 4 bases short, with 13 bases between. This CDR3 is built from 14 residues. Looked up from germline, CDR1 is SGHTA and CDR2 is FQGNSA.

This specimen consisted of blood, obtained from a patient treated with checkpoint blockade. This TCR came from a human donor with melanoma. The V and J genes are TRBV7-2 and TRBJ1-2; no firm D call. The CDR3 region is CASSWRADGYGYTF. CDR3 nucleotides: TGTGCCAGCAGCTGGAGAGCGGATGGCTATGGCTACACCTTC.